This TCR beta chain was identified in a study of CD8 T cells in ankylosing spondylitis. Turning to this clonotype: Its antigen remains unidentified.

Study-level results: There was a TCR beta motif, made of eight highly homologous variants, that appeared characteristic of ankylosing spondylitis blood.

This CDR3 region has 17 residues. Per the germline V gene, CDR1 is SGHTA and CDR2 is FQGNSA. V trimming: 5 bases; J trimming: 1 base; junction bases outside the gene matches: 12. MiXCR, run by TCRdb on the 5' RACE reads, gives a single entry per CDR3 protein. This sample has about 800,000 distinct CDR3 sequences, with 10% to 15% found just once. Sequencing input: blood, either unsorted or a sorted T cell fraction (not recorded which). The J gene is TRBJ2-3, the V gene TRBV7-2, with 7 bases that match TRBD1. The receptor's source is a male donor with ankylosing spondylitis. The CDR3 loop reads CASSLAPQGSGTDTQYF. The CDR3 DNA follows: TGTGCCAGCAGCCTCGCACCACAGGGGAGCGGCACAGATACGCAGTATTTT.